This T cell receptor beta chain was identified during a study of T cell clones after liver transplantation. Looking at the study overall: Three of eight recipients were HCV-positive; others had non-autoimmune, non-viral indications. Standard immunosuppression, with no induction, continued until 12-24 months after transplant.

The repertoire was sequenced with immunoSEQ multiplex PCR; TCRdb's copy has only in-frame clones and lacks some. The sample has tens of thousands of clones, about 71% seen once. Deletions cut 5 bases from V and 6 bases from J, with 16 bases between. The CDR3 spans 15 residues. In germline, CDR1 is LNHDA, CDR2 SQIVND (reference sequence). This receptor was taken from a human patient who received a liver transplant. Among the T cells, some may be from the graft donor. The sample consisted of CD4+ T cells from blood, taken at the approximately 15-month timepoint. The chain has TRBV19 and TRBJ1-4; no reliable D call. The CDR3 coding sequence is TGTGCCAGTAGTTCGATCGACATCGGGCATGAAAAACTGTTTTTT. Translating it yields CASSSIDIGHEKLFF.